Detailed here is one TCR beta chain. Its cognate antigen is unknown. The PCR used 60 Vbeta and 13 Jbeta primers. Assay used: immunoSEQ multiplex PCR; TCRdb lists only in-frame clones, some missing. The data contain fewer than 250,000 clones, around 88% of them singletons. This sample stems from a study of cytomegalovirus exposure and HLA in healthy donors. Unrecorded immune exposures were likely, despite nominal health at sampling. Germline CDR1 reads SGHTA; CDR2 reads FQGNSA. V shed 4 bases and J 4 bases; nucleotides not matched to a gene: 10. The CDR3 loop spans 15 amino acids. Regarding the study as a whole: Later on, a genetic analysis was performed. It linked a missense variant in DCLRE1C with V- and J-gene trimming of TCR beta.

The receptor was derived from a man aged 40-55 years in good health and CMV-seropositive. The specimen was PBMCs. This chain uses TRBV7-2 with TRBJ2-7, with 7 bases identical to TRBD1. CDR3: CASSSDRVSGYEQYF. CDR3 nucleotide sequence: TGTGCCAGCAGCTCCGACAGGGTTTCAGGGTACGAGCAGTACTTC.